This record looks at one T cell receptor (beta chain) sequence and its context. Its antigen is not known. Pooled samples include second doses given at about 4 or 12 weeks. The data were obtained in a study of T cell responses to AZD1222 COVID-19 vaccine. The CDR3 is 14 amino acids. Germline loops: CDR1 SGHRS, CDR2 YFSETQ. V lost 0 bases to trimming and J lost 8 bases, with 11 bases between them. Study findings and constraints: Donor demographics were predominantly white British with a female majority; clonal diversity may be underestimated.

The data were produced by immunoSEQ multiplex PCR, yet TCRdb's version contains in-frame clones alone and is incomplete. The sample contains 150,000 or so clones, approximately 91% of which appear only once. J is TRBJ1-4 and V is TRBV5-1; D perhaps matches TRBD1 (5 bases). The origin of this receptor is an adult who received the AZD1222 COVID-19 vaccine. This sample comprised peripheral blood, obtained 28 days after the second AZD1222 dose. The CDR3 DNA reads TGCGCCAGCAGCTTGGACAGGCAGGGAGAAAAACTGTTTTTT. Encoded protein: CASSLDRQGEKLFF.